The 7 T cell receptor beta chains below all came from one sample that was sequenced in a study of blood T cell repertoires in COVID-19. Generated by immunoSEQ multiplex PCR, the TCRdb table keeps only in-frame clones and is missing some. This sample has some 240,000 clones, with about 85% found just once. Sequenced input: PBMCs or T cells enriched from blood (not recorded which). Receptors were obtained from a woman in her forties or fifties who had been exposed to COVID-19.

The genes are TRBV28 and TRBJ2-3; 7 bases agree with TRBD2. Per the germline V gene, CDR1 is MDHEN and CDR2 is SYDVKM. The V segment lost 6 bases and the J segment 4 bases; nucleotides outside the gene matches: 10. This CDR3 contains 15 residues. The CDR3 DNA reads as TGTGCCAGCAGAGAGCGGGGCGGAACTTCAGATACGCAGTATTTT. Translation gives CASRERGGTSDTQYF.

This clone was recorded a few times. CDR3 in amino acids: CASSLPVGVNEQFF. The CDR3 DNA follows: TGTGCCAGCAGCCTGCCCGTCGGGGTCAATGAGCAGTTCTTC. This sequence joins TRBV7-9 and TRBJ2-1; possible D gene TRBD2, 5 bases. The V gene's germline CDR1 is SEHNR and CDR2 FQNEAQ (reference sequence). This CDR3 region has 14 residues. The V end lost 5 bases, the J end lost 6 bases, and 14 bases lay between the germline ends.

The genes are TRBV25-1 and TRBJ2-5, with TRBD2 matching over 10 bases. The CDR3 contains 16 residues. In germline, CDR1 is MGHDK, CDR2 SYGVNS. V trimming: 3 bases; J trimming: 5 bases; junction bases outside the gene matches: 9. CDR3 sequence reads: CASSDQAGGPGETQYF. The CDR3 DNA sequence: TGTGCCAGCAGTGACCAAGCGGGGGGGCCCGGGGAGACCCAGTACTTC.

This clone was observed a single time. The rearrangement uses TRBV5-1 and TRBJ2-5, with TRBD1 as a possible D gene (6 bases). Germline V lookup: CDR1 SGHRS, CDR2 YFSETQ. This CDR3 is built from 14 residues. V lost 5 bases and J 2 bases, leaving 13 bases between the germline ends. The DNA of the CDR3 is TGCGCCAGCAGGGCCTTGGGGGCACAAGAGACCCAGTACTTC. Its translation is CASRALGAQETQYF.

This clone appeared once. This chain joins TRBV20-1 and TRBJ2-1, with TRBD1 as a possible D gene (6 bases). Germline CDR1 is DFQATT and CDR2 is SNEGSKA (reference sequence). V dropped 3 bases and J dropped 8 bases, with 8 bases sitting between them. The CDR3 is 11 residues long. CDR3 DNA: TGCAGTGCTAGGAACAGGGATGAGCAGTTCTTC. It encodes CSARNRDEQFF.

The chain has TRBV6-2 or TRBV6-3 and TRBJ2-7, with D possibly TRBD2 on 6 matching bases. Germline V gene data show CDR1 as MNHEY and CDR2 as SVGEGT. Trimming pared 3 bases from V and 7 bases from J, leaving 25 bases between. The CDR3 runs to 17 residues. The CDR3 here is CASSYTPTSGVSGEQYF. The CDR3 region has the DNA TGTGCCAGCAGTTATACCCCCACAAGTGGGGTCAGCGGGGAGCAGTACTTC.

This clone was found a few times. The identical CDR3 is also encoded by other nucleotide sequences in the sample. The V call is TRBV7-3, the J call TRBJ1-1; possible D gene TRBD1, 5 bases. The CDR3 has 14 amino acids. The V and J ends lost 3 bases and 1 base respectively, with 9 bases between them. Germline lookup yields CDR1 SGHTA and CDR2 FQGTGA. CDR3 region: CASSLGRGNTEAFF. The CDR3 DNA reads TGTGCCAGCAGCTTGGGTAGGGGGAACACTGAAGCTTTCTTT.